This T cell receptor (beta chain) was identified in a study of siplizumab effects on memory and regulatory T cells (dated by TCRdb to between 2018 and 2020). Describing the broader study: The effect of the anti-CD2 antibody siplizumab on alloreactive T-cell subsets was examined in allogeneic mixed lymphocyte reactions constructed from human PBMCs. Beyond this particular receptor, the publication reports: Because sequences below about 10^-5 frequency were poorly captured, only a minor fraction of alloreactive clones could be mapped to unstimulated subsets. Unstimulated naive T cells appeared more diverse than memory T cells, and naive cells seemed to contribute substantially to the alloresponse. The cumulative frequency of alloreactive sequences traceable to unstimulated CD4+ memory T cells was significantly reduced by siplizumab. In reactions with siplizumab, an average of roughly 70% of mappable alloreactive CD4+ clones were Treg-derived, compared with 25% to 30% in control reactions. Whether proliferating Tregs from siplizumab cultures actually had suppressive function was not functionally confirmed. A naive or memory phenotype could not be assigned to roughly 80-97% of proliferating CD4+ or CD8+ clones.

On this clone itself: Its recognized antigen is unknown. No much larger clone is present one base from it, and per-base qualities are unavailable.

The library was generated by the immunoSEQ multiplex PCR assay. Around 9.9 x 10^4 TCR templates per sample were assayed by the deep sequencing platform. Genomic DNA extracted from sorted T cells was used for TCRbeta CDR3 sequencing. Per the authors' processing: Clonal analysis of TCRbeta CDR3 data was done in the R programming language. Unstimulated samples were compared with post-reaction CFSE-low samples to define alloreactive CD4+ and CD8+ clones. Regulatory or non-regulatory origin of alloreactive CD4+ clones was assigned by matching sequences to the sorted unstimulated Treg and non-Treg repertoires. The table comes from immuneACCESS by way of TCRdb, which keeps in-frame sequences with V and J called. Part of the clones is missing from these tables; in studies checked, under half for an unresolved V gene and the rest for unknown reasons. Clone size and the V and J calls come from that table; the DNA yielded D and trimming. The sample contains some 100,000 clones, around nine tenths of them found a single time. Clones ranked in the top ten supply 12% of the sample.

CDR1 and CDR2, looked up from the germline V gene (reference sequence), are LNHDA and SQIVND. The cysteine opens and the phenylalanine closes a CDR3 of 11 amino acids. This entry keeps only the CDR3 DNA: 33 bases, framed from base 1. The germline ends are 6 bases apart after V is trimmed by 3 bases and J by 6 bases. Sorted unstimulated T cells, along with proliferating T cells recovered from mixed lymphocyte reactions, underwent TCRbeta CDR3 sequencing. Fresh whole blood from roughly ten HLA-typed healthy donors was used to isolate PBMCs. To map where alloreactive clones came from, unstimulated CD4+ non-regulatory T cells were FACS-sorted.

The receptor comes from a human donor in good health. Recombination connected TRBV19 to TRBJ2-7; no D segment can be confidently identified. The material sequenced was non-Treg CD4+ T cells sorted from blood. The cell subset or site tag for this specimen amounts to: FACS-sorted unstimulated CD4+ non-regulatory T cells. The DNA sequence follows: TGTGCCAGTAGTATTCTGGGCGAGCAGTACTTC. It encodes CASSILGEQYF.